A selection of T cell receptor beta chains follows, all from one sample in a study of blood T cell repertoires in COVID-19. Some clones are missing from TCRdb's copy, which holds only in-frame ones; the method was immunoSEQ multiplex PCR. Of 250,000 to 350,000 clones in the sample, about nine tenths were seen once. Source material: peripheral blood. The receptors were sampled from a woman aged 25 to 39 with active or convalescent COVID-19. Both conserved end residues are part of each CDR3. D genes are given only for firm matches. Not all rows give a size; the values are once, few, many and, for expanded clones, a class.

v_gene	abundance	j_gene	d_gene	CDR3aa	CDR3nt
TRBV12-2	.	TRBJ1-6	.	CASPPQAIVNSPLHF	TGTGCAAGTCCCCCCCAGGCCATAGTCAATTCACCCCTCCACTTT
TRBV29-1	once	TRBJ2-7	TRBD1	CSVEDGQTQGVQYF	TGCAGCGTTGAAGATGGGCAAACCCAGGGGGTGCAGTACTTC
TRBV5-6	.	TRBJ2-1	.	CASSLLWRGEKFF	TGTGCCAGCAGCTTGTTGTGGCGCGGCGAGAAATTCTTC
TRBV7-8	.	TRBJ1-6	.	CASSASRNSPLHF	TGTGCCAGCAGTGCTTCGCGGAATTCACCCCTCCACTTT
TRBV6-6	.	TRBJ1-2	TRBD1	CATPGRQGFDGYTF	TGTGCCACCCCCGGGAGACAGGGGTTCGATGGCTACACCTTC
TRBV19	few	TRBJ1-6	.	CASSPSSYNSPLHF	TGTGCCAGTAGTCCCAGCTCCTATAATTCACCCCTCCACTTT
TRBV19	.	TRBJ2-7	TRBD2	CASSALSGGGEQYF	TGTGCCAGTAGTGCACTAAGCGGGGGAGGCGAGCAGTACTTC
TRBV28	.	TRBJ2-1	TRBD1	CASTRTGGAFHEQFF	TGTGCCAGCACCAGGACAGGGGGCGCCTTCCATGAGCAGTTCTTC
TRBV7-2	.	TRBJ2-3	TRBD2	CASSPPRSTSGTDTQYF	TGTGCCAGCAGCCCCCCCCGGTCGACTAGCGGCACAGATACGCAGTATTTT
TRBV15	once	TRBJ1-1	TRBD1	CATNGGDRGEDTEAFF	TGTGCCACCAATGGGGGGGACAGGGGAGAAGACACTGAAGCTTTCTTT
TRBV6-2/TRBV6-3	.	TRBJ2-7	TRBD2	CASSYSTSGGEYYEQYF	TGTGCCAGCAGTTACTCGACTAGCGGGGGTGAATACTACGAGCAGTACTTC